Presented here are 27 T cell receptor beta chains from one specimen sequenced in a study of regulatory T cells in long-lasting Graves disease. According to the study, TCR beta libraries were built with iRepertoire HTBI primers and CDR3-region Arm-PCR. From the multiplex PCR reads, TCRdb called clonotypes with MiXCR, one entry per CDR3 protein. The data contain approximately 350,000 distinct CDR3 sequences, 15% to 20% of them seen just once; the ten biggest clones take up just over 20%. Sample time point: newly diagnosed GD, antithyroid drugs for less than 3 months. PBMC-derived RNA was used for the TCR library. The same specimen was also included in a second study, on T cells in Graves' hyperthyroidism and ophthalmopathy.

This specimen consisted of peripheral blood mononuclear cells (PBMCs), obtained at new diagnosis, from a patient treated with antithyroid drugs. Every receptor here comes from a woman in her late teens or twenties with Graves disease.

In its sample, this clonotype was seen many times. The gene calls are TRBV4-2 and TRBJ2-1; D unclear. Germline V CDR1 and CDR2: LGHNA, YNFKEQ. V dropped 0 bases and J dropped 4 bases, with 13 bases sitting between them. The CDR3 runs 16 residues. The CDR3 sequence: CASSQDPPSSYNEQFF. CDR3 nucleotides: TGTGCCAGCAGCCAAGATCCCCCGTCGAGTTACAATGAGCAGTTCTTC.

This clonotype was found many times. The chain uses TRBV6-1 and TRBJ2-2; 7 bases match TRBD2. This CDR3 is 17 amino acids long. V lost 3 bases, J lost 4 bases, and 11 bases stayed unmatched. In germline, CDR1 is MNHNS, CDR2 SASEGT. The CDR3 loop is CASSDLGGGIVTGELFF. The DNA for the CDR3 is TGTGCCAGCAGTGATCTGGGGGGGGGGATTGTCACCGGGGAGCTGTTTTTT.

This clonotype was seen repeatedly, ten times or more. The chain combines TRBV5-1 with TRBJ1-4; D might be TRBD1 (5 bases). V gave up 2 bases and J gave up 5 bases, with 10 bases separating them. Germline loops: CDR1 SGHRS, CDR2 YFSETQ. The CDR3 is 14 residues long. CDR3 amino acids: CASSFGGFNEKLFF. CDR3 DNA: TGCGCCAGCAGCTTCGGGGGGTTCAATGAAAAACTGTTTTTT.

This clonotype was seen at least ten times. This rearrangement joins TRBV20-1 to TRBJ2-1; D is unresolved. Germline V gene data show CDR1 as DFQATT and CDR2 as SNEGSKA (reference sequence). CDR3 size: 14 residues. V lost 4 bases to trimming and J lost 2 bases, with 12 bases between them. CDR3: CSAMADQAYNEQFF. The DNA for the CDR3 is TGCAGTGCTATGGCGGACCAGGCCTACAATGAGCAGTTCTTC.

As to this clonotype: This likely stems from a read error, as it lies one base from a far larger clone. J is TRBJ2-5 and V is TRBV11-3; D ambiguous. The germline gives CDR1 SGHNT, CDR2 YENEEA. Trimming removed 1 base from V and 11 bases from J, with 14 bases in between. The length of the CDR3 is 13 residues. The CDR3 DNA is TGTGCCAGCAGCTTAGGGGCCCACAATGAGCAGTACTTC. As protein: CASSLGAHNEQYF.

This clonotype was counted only a few times. J is TRBJ2-7 and V is TRBV28; D is undetermined. Germline V gene lookup returns CDR1 MDHEN and CDR2 SYDVKM. The CDR3 covers 11 residues. Trimming stripped 10 bases from V and 3 bases from J, with 10 bases between. CDR3 coding DNA: TGTGCCACTTCAAAAGACTACGAGCAGTACTTC. Translating gives CATSKDYEQYF.

This clonotype has more than one count but fewer than ten. V gene TRBV25-1 combines with J gene TRBJ2-7; tentative D call: TRBD2 (5 bases). Trimming shortened V by 4 bases and J by 4 bases, and 14 bases separated the two germline ends. The CDR3 spans 14 residues. Germline CDR1 is MGHDK and CDR2 is SYGVNS. Here the CDR3 reads CASSGGNPGYEQYF. The CDR3 region has the DNA TGTGCCAGCAGTGGTGGGAATCCGGGATACGAGCAGTACTTC.

This clonotype appeared many times. The J gene is TRBJ2-5, the V gene TRBV28, with D maybe TRBD2 (5 bases). CDR3 size: 15 residues. The ends were cut back, 8 bases at V and 4 bases at J, with 20 bases in the middle. The germline gives CDR1 MDHEN, CDR2 SYDVKM. CDR3 loop: CASGGLQVFGETQYF. CDR3 sequence (DNA): TGTGCCAGCGGTGGACTCCAAGTGTTTGGAGAGACCCAGTACTTC.

Many counts were recorded for this clonotype. CDR3 loop: CASSRGRTGNEQYF. The CDR3 DNA reads TGCGCCAGCAGCCGAGGCCGGACAGGGAACGAGCAGTACTTC. This chain uses TRBV4-1 with TRBJ2-7; 8 nucleotides line up with TRBD1. Germline V gene data show CDR1 as MGHRA and CDR2 as YSYEKL. V was clipped by 4 bases and J by 5 bases; unmatched bases: 7. The CDR3 spans 14 residues.

This clonotype was seen only a few times. The V call is TRBV18, the J call TRBJ1-1; D unclear. The CDR3 is 14 amino acids. Trimming pared 3 bases from V and 1 base from J, leaving 9 bases between. CDR1 is KGHSH, CDR2 LQKENI, per germline. As DNA, the CDR3 is TGTGCCAGCTCACCGGTGGGCGGGAACACTGAAGCTTTCTTT. It specifies CASSPVGGNTEAFF.

In the case of this clonotype: Given a far larger clone just one base away, this is likely a sequencing read error. CDR3 nucleotide sequence: TGTGCCAGCAGCTTGGACCGAGGGGAGAACACTGAAGCTTTCTTT. This encodes CASSLDRGENTEAFF. The J gene is TRBJ1-1, the V gene TRBV11-2; perhaps TRBD1 as D (5 bases). The CDR3 is made up of 15 amino acids. Germline V gene data show CDR1 as SGHAT and CDR2 as FQNNGV. The V and J ends lost 3 bases and 1 base respectively, with 12 bases between them.

This clonotype was detected many times. V usage is TRBV7-9 and J usage is TRBJ2-7, with no clear D. Germline V gene data show CDR1 as SEHNR and CDR2 as FQNEAQ (reference sequence). V was cut by 6 bases and J by 0 bases, with 9 bases left in between. The CDR3 sequence is 13 residues long. The CDR3 nucleotides read TGTGCCAGCAGTTACGGGCCCTCCTACGAGCAGTACTTC. Protein: CASSYGPSYEQYF.

This clonotype has at least ten counts. The genes are TRBV4-1 and TRBJ2-3; D gene ambiguous. V was shortened by 3 bases and J by 1 base, with 5 bases between the two germline ends. This CDR3 has 13 amino acids. Germline CDR1 MGHRA, CDR2 YSYEKL. In DNA, the CDR3 is TGCGCCAGCAGCCATCCGCGCACAGATACGCAGTATTTT. Its translation is CASSHPRTDTQYF.

In its sample, this clonotype was seen many times. The chain recombines TRBV27 with TRBJ2-7; 8 positions agree with TRBD2. Germline assignment: CDR1 MNHEY and CDR2 SMNVEV (reference sequence). This CDR3 contains 14 residues. Trimming removed 8 bases from V and 5 bases from J; junction bases left unmatched: 11. CDR3 in DNA: TGTGCCAGCTCTCCCGGACTAGCCATCCACGAGCAGTACTTC. As protein: CASSPGLAIHEQYF.

This clonotype appeared many times. This sequence joins TRBV28 and TRBJ1-1; a possible D gene is TRBD1 (6 bases). The germline V gene encodes CDR1 MDHEN and CDR2 SYDVKM. The CDR3 contains 13 residues. V was clipped by 7 bases and J by 3 bases, with 12 bases between them. CDR3 sequence reads: CASKGEIHTEAFF. CDR3 in DNA: TGTGCCAGCAAGGGGGAGATTCACACTGAAGCTTTCTTT.

This clonotype was counted ten times or more. CDR3 sequence reads: CSARWEFGDIQYF. As DNA, the CDR3 is TGCAGTGCTAGATGGGAGTTCGGGGACATTCAGTACTTC. V gene TRBV20-1 combines with J gene TRBJ2-4, with D maybe TRBD2 (5 bases). The germline gives CDR1 DFQATT, CDR2 SNEGSKA (reference sequence). The CDR3 length is 13 residues. V lost 2 bases and J 8 bases, leaving 13 bases between the germline ends.

This clonotype was detected many times. The chain has TRBV5-1 and TRBJ1-1, with D tentatively TRBD1 (6 bases). Germline V gene sequence: CDR1 SGHRS, CDR2 YFSETQ. With 4 bases removed from V and 5 bases from J, the gap between germline ends came to 15 bases. This CDR3 region has 14 residues. CDR3 protein: CASSLNRGGTEAFF. The CDR3 nucleotides are TGCGCCAGCAGCCTAAATAGGGGGGGAACTGAAGCTTTCTTT. Filled out from reference TRBV5-1 and TRBJ1-1, the complete variable domain reads KAGVTQTPRYLIKTRGQQVTLSCSPISGHRSVSWYQQTPGQGLQFLFEYFSETQRNKGNFPGRFSGRQFSNSRSEMNVSTLELGDSALYLCASSLNRGGTEAFFGQGTRLTVV.

This clonotype was counted a few times. The V and J genes are TRBV19 and TRBJ2-2, with 8 positions matching TRBD1. The CDR3 loop spans 14 amino acids. The germline gives CDR1 LNHDA, CDR2 SQIVND (reference sequence). The trim removed 5 bases at V and 6 bases at J, leaving 5 bases unmatched. CDR3 sequence reads: CASSAGQEAGELFF. The CDR3 DNA is TGTGCCAGTAGTGCGGGACAGGAAGCCGGGGAGCTGTTTTTT.

This clonotype has more than one count but fewer than ten. This chain uses TRBV18 with TRBJ1-5; no firm D call. CDR1 KGHSH and CDR2 LQKENI come from the germline V gene. V lost 3 bases and J 5 bases, leaving 8 bases between the germline ends. This CDR3 has 13 amino acids. The CDR3 sequence: CASSPTDYQPQHF. The CDR3 DNA sequence: TGTGCCAGCTCACCTACGGATTATCAGCCCCAGCATTTT.

The gene calls are TRBV6-2 or TRBV6-3 and TRBJ2-3; D may be TRBD2 (5 bases). V shed 5 bases and J shed 1 base, with 13 bases lying between them. Germline loops: CDR1 MNHEY, CDR2 SVGEGT. The CDR3 is made up of 15 amino acids. The CDR3 loop reads CASSDPGVGTDTQYF. The CDR3 DNA sequence: TGTGCCAGCAGTGACCCCGGGGTCGGCACAGATACGCAGTATTTT.

Many counts were recorded for this clonotype. The chain employs TRBV3-1 and TRBJ2-5, with D possibly TRBD2 on 6 matching bases. Germline lookup yields CDR1 LGHDT and CDR2 YNNKEL (reference sequence). V lost 6 bases, J lost 5 bases, and 16 bases lay in between. The CDR3 extends over 14 amino acids. The CDR3 spells CASRPGEGGETQYF. CDR3 sequence (DNA): TGTGCCAGCAGGCCCGGGGAAGGAGGGGAGACCCAGTACTTC.

At least ten counts were recorded for this clonotype. The CDR3 nucleotides are TGTGCCAGCAGTGTACCGGGTAACAATCAGCCCCAGCATTTT. Translated, it gives CASSVPGNNQPQHF. V and J are TRBV28 and TRBJ1-5; D gene uncertain. Germline CDR1 MDHEN, CDR2 SYDVKM. Trimming shortened V by 5 bases and J by 3 bases, and 11 bases separated the two germline ends. The CDR3 spans 14 residues.

This clonotype has only a few counts. The CDR3 region has the DNA TGTGCCAGCAGCGTAGCTACGTCTAGCGGGATCCTCACAGATACGCAGTATTTT. Encoded protein: CASSVATSSGILTDTQYF. The chain couples TRBV9 to TRBJ2-3; 9 nucleotides agree with TRBD2. The length of the CDR3 is 18 residues. Per germline, CDR1 SGDLS and CDR2 YYNGEE. V lost 0 bases, J lost 2 bases, and 10 bases stayed unmatched.

Remarks on this clonotype: A read error is possible here, since a much larger clone lies one base away. This sequence joins TRBV28 and TRBJ1-1; D is possibly TRBD1 (6 bases). V lost 5 bases to trimming and J lost 7 bases, with 11 bases between them. The CDR3 length is 12 residues. CDR1 is MDHEN and CDR2 is SYDVKM in the germline V gene. CDR3 coding DNA: TGTGCCAGCAGTCGGAAGGGGGGTGAAGCTTTCTTT. Its protein product is CASSRKGGEAFF.

In its sample, this clonotype was seen a few times. The chain uses TRBV3-1 and TRBJ1-4; D not certain. Germline CDR1 LGHDT, CDR2 YNNKEL (reference sequence). Trimming pared 6 bases from V and 0 bases from J, leaving 11 bases between. The CDR3 length is 15 residues. CDR3 in amino acids: CASSPWRATNEKLFF. CDR3 coding DNA: TGTGCCAGCAGTCCCTGGCGGGCAACTAATGAAAAACTGTTTTTT. Based on the CDR3 plus reference TRBV3-1 and TRBJ1-4, the full variable domain is DTAVSQTPKYLVTQMGNDKSIKCEQNLGHDTMYWYKQDSKKFLKIMFSYNNKELIINETVPNRFSPKSPDKAHLNLHINSLELGDSAVYFCASSPWRATNEKLFFGSGTQLSVL.

The sample holds one count of this clonotype. This may come from a read error, since a much larger clone is one base off. This chain links TRBV5-1 with TRBJ2-7; the match to TRBD2 covers 7 bases. The J segment lost 6 bases and the V segment lost 4 bases, leaving 7 bases of the junction unmatched. The CDR3 loop spans 13 amino acids. The germline CDR1 and CDR2 sequences are SGHRS and YFSETQ. The CDR3 is CASSAGVSREQYF. The CDR3 DNA sequence: TGCGCCAGCAGCGCGGGGGTTTCGCGCGAGCAGTACTTC.

The gene calls are TRBV29-1 and TRBJ1-2, with D possibly being TRBD1 (6 bases). Trimming took off 7 bases at V and 5 bases at J, with 20 bases between the two ends. CDR3 length equals 14 residues. In germline, CDR1 is SQVTM, CDR2 ANQGSEA. The CDR3, as DNA: TGCAGCGCCGGGAATCACCAGGGGATTTATGGCTACACCTTC. Translated, it gives CSAGNHQGIYGYTF.